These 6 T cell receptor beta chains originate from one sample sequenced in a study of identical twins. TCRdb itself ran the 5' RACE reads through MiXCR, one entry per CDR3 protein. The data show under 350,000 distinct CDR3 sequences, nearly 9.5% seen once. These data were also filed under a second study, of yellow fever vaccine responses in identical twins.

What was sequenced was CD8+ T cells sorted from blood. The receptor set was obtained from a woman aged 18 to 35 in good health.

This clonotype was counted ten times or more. In DNA form, the CDR3 reads TGCGCCAGCAGCTTGGGGACAGCCCGAGATACGCAGTATTTT. Amino acid sequence: CASSLGTARDTQYF. The V gene is TRBV5-1, the J gene TRBJ2-3; possible D gene TRBD1, 6 bases. Trimming took 0 bases from V and 5 from J, leaving 10 bases between them. Germline assignment: CDR1 SGHRS and CDR2 YFSETQ. The CDR3 sequence is 14 residues long.

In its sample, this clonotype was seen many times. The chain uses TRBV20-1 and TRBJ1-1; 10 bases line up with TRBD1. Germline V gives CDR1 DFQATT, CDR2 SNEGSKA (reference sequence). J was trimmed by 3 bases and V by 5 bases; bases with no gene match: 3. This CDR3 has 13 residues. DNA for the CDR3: TGCAGTGCTGGGACAGGGGCGGACACTGAAGCTTTCTTT. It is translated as CSAGTGADTEAFF.

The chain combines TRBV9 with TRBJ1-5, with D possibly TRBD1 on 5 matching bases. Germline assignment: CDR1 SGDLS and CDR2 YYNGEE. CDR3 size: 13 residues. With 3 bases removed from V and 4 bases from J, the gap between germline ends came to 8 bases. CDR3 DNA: TGTGCCAGCAGCGCGCAGGGTAATCAGCCCCAGCATTTT. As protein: CASSAQGNQPQHF.

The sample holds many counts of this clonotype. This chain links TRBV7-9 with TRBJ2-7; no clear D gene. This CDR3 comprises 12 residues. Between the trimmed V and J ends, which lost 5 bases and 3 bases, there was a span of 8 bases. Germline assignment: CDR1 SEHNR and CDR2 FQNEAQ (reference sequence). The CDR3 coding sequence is TGTGCCAGCAGCCTTGTTAACTACGAGCAGTACTTC. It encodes CASSLVNYEQYF.

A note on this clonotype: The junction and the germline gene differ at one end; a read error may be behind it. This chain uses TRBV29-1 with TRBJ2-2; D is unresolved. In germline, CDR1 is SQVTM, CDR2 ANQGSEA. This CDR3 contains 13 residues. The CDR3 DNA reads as TGCAGCGTCGAAGAGGTGAACACCGGGGAGCTGTTTTTT. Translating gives CSVEEVNTGELFF.

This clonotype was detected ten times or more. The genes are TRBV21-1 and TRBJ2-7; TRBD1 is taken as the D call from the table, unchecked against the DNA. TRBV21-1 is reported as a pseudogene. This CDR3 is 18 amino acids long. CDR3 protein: CASSKQGGVGDSNYEQYF. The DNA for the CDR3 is TGTGCCAGCAGCAAACAGGGTGGAGTCGGGGATTCGAACTACGAGCAGTACTTC.